The 3 T cell receptor beta chains in this list originate from one sample, sequenced in a study of T cell repertoires in cytomegalovirus infection. From the reads, TCRdb called clonotypes with MiXCR, one entry per CDR3 protein. The sample lists hundreds of thousands of distinct CDR3 sequences, 6% to 8% occurring once. The sequenced sample consisted of PBMCs. The source is a human donor in good health (CMV status not recorded). Some clones in this sample may be carry-over from other donors' samples.

This clonotype was observed a handful of times. V is TRBV20-1 and J is TRBJ1-1; 7 bases map to TRBD1. J gave up 11 bases and V 3 bases, and 15 bases lay outside the gene matches. The CDR3 spans 14 residues. CDR1 DFQATT and CDR2 SNEGSKA come from the germline V gene (reference sequence). The CDR3 coding sequence is TGCAGTGCTAGGACGACAGGGAGCGGGAGTACGGCTTTCTTT. Translated, it gives CSARTTGSGSTAFF.

This clonotype came up many times. The chain carries TRBV5-5 and TRBJ2-7; D gene uncertain. CDR1 SGHKS and CDR2 YYEKEE come from the germline V gene (reference sequence). The V end lost 0 bases, the J end lost 3 bases, and 13 bases lay between the germline ends. This CDR3 spans 15 amino acids. For the CDR3, the DNA is TGTGCCAGCAGCTTGGGCCCCCGGACGGTCTACGAGCAGTACTTC. Protein: CASSLGPRTVYEQYF.

The CDR3 DNA follows: TGTGCCAGCAGTTACTCTATGAGCGGGGAGCTGTTTTTT. Residues: CASSYSMSGELFF. The chain couples TRBV6-5 to TRBJ2-2; D is ambiguous. Germline V gene data show CDR1 as MNHEY and CDR2 as SVGAGI. V shed 0 bases and J shed 7 bases, with 6 bases lying between them. This CDR3 has 13 amino acids.